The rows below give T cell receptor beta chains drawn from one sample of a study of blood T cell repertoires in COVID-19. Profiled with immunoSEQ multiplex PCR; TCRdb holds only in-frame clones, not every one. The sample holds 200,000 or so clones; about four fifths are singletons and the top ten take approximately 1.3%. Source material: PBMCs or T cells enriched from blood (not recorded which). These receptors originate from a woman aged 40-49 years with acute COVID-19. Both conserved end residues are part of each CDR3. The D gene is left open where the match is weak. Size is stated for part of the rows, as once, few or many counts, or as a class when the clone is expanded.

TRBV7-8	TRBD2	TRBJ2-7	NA	TGTGCCAGCAGCTTAACCCCCCCGGGACTAGGTACCTACGAGCAGTACTTC	CASSLTPPGLGTYEQYF
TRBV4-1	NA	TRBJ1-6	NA	TGCGCCAGCAGCCAACTCTTAGGGGGATATAATTCACCCCTCCACTTT	CASSQLLGGYNSPLHF
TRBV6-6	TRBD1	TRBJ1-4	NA	TGTGCCAGCCGACAGGGGCTCGAGGAAAAACTGTTTTTT	CASRQGLEEKLFF
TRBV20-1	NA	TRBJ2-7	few	TGCAGTGCTAGTTGGCCAGCAGGGTCCTACGAGCAGTACTTC	CSASWPAGSYEQYF
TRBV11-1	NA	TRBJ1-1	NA	TGTGCCAGCAGCTGGACCCAGGGGACTGAAGCTTTCTTT	CASSWTQGTEAFF
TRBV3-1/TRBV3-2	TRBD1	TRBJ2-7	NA	TGTGCCAGCAGCCCCGGGGACAGGGAGTTTCCTTACGAGCAGTACTTC	CASSPGDREFPYEQYF
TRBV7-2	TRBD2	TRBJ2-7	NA	TGTGCCAGCAGCTGGACTAGCGGGGGGTACTACGAGCAGTACTTC	CASSWTSGGYYEQYF
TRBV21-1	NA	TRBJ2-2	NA	TGTGCCAGCAGCACGACTAGCGGGGGAATAACCGGGGAGCTGTTTTTT	CASSTTSGGITGELFF
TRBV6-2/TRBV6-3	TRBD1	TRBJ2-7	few	TGTGCCAGCAGTTACGCCAGACGGACAGGGCTAACCATAACCTACGAGCAGTACTTC	CASSYARRTGLTITYEQYF
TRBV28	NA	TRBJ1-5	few	TGTGCCAGCAGCGCGTTCAACCCGAGGATGGAGCCCCAGCATTTT	CASSAFNPRMEPQHF
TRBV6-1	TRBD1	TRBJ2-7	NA	TGTGCCAGCAGTGGACGCGGGACAGGGGGCCTATTCTCCTACGAGCAGTACTTC	CASSGRGTGGLFSYEQYF
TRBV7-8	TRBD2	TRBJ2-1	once	TGTGCCAGCAGCGCCTGGACTAGTAGTGAGCAGTTCTTC	CASSAWTSSEQFF
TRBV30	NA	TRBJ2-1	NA	TGTGCCTGGATGCCGAGGGCGGCCAATGAGCAGTTCTTC	CAWMPRAANEQFF
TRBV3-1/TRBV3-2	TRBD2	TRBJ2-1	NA	TGTGCCAGCAGCCACCACGGGACTAGCGGGTACAATGAGCAGTTCTTC	CASSHHGTSGYNEQFF
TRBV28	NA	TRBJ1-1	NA	TGTGCCAGCAGTCCCTCGGGGTGGACTGAAGCTTTCTTT	CASSPSGWTEAFF
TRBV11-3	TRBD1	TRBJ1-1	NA	TGTGCCAGCAGTCACAGGGGAATGAACACTGAAGCTTTCTTT	CASSHRGMNTEAFF
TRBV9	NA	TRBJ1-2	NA	TGTGCCAGCAGCGTGGGCCAGCACGTAGCTAACTATGGCTACACCTTC	CASSVGQHVANYGYTF
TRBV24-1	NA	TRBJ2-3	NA	TGTGCCACCAGTGGAGCCGGGACACCTCTCACAGATACGCAGTATTTT	CATSGAGTPLTDTQYF
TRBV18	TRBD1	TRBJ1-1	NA	TGTGCCAGCTCACCCGACAGGGGTGAAGCTTTCTTT	CASSPDRGEAFF
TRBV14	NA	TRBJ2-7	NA	TGTGCCAGCAGCCAACAGGACTTCGGCGAGCAGTACTTC	CASSQQDFGEQYF
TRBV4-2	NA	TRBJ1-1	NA	TGTGCCAGCAGCCAGGAAAGGACAGCAAGCGTCACTGAAGCTTTCTTT	CASSQERTASVTEAFF
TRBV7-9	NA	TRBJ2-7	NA	TGTGCCAGCAGCTCCCTTAACTACGAGCAGTACTTC	CASSSLNYEQYF